A selection of T cell receptor beta chains follows, all from one sample in a study of low-dose radiotherapy and immunotherapy resistance in tumors. TCRdb ran MiXCR on the reads and lists one entry per CDR3 protein. Among about 60,000 distinct CDR3 sequences listed, about 23% were seen once. The sequences come from PBMCs, collected before treatment. These receptors were obtained from a male donor with prostate cancer. Each CDR3 is given with its conserved first and last residue. Fields, in order: V gene, D gene, J gene, clone size, CDR3 protein, CDR3 DNA. A D gene is named only where the DNA matches it firmly. The listing skips clone size in some rows; elsewhere it reads once, few, many or a size class.

TRBV12-3/TRBV12-4	.	TRBJ1-5	many	CASSFGDAGNQPQHF	TGTGCCAGCAGTTTTGGGGACGCAGGCAATCAGCCCCAGCATTTT
TRBV19	TRBD2	TRBJ2-2	many	CASSTIAGDTGELFF	TGTGCCAGTAGTACAATAGCGGGAGACACCGGGGAGCTGTTTTTT
TRBV30	.	TRBJ2-3	many	CAWGGEPKATDTQYF	TGTGCCTGGGGGGGAGAGCCGAAGGCCACAGATACGCAGTATTTT
TRBV6-6	.	TRBJ1-3	many	CASSPFPQGTSSGNTIYF	TGTGCCAGCAGCCCATTTCCGCAGGGAACTTCCTCTGGAAACACCATATATTTT
TRBV5-1	TRBD1	TRBJ2-2	many	CASSLEAGGITGELFF	TGCGCCAGCAGCTTGGAGGCAGGGGGCATCACCGGGGAGCTGTTTTTT
TRBV7-9	.	TRBJ2-3	.	CASSARGSWDTQYF	TGTGCCAGCAGTGCTCGGGGTAGCTGGGATACGCAGTATTTT
TRBV11-2	TRBD2	TRBJ2-1	many	CASSLTSGTSGRGNEQFF	TGTGCCAGCAGCTTAACAAGCGGGACTAGCGGGAGGGGCAATGAGCAGTTCTTC
TRBV6-1	TRBD2	TRBJ2-7	.	CASSYGNVGLAYEQYF	TGTGCCAGCAGTTACGGCAATGTGGGACTAGCGTACGAGCAGTACTTC
TRBV30	.	TRBJ2-5	many	CAWTGPQETQYF	TGTGCCTGGACTGGGCCCCAAGAGACCCAGTACTTC
TRBV20-1	.	TRBJ2-5	many	CSARDLGGETQYF	TGCAGTGCTAGAGATCTGGGGGGAGAGACCCAGTACTTC
TRBV5-1	.	TRBJ1-1	many	CASSLSGDTEAFF	TGCGCCAGCAGCTTGTCAGGGGACACTGAAGCTTTCTTT
TRBV11-2	TRBD2	TRBJ2-2	many	CASSFSGGANTGELFF	TGTGCCAGCAGCTTTAGCGGGGGGGCCAACACCGGGGAGCTGTTTTTT
TRBV7-9	.	TRBJ2-2	.	CASSAVTSPGELFF	TGTGCCAGCAGCGCTGTGACTAGTCCCGGGGAGCTGTTTTTT
TRBV5-4	.	TRBJ2-2	many	CASSIYQGTGELFF	TGCGCCAGCAGCATTTATCAGGGAACCGGGGAGCTGTTTTTT
TRBV5-1	.	TRBJ2-6	.	CASSARPPSGANVLTF	TGCGCCAGCAGCGCCCGCCCGCCATCTGGGGCCAACGTCCTGACTTTC
TRBV11-2	TRBD1	TRBJ2-7	many	CASSSGQGTYEQYF	TGTGCCAGCAGCTCTGGACAGGGAACCTACGAGCAGTACTTC
TRBV19	TRBD2	TRBJ2-3	many	CASSLTSGGDTDTQYF	TGTGCCAGTAGTCTGACTAGCGGAGGTGACACAGATACGCAGTATTTT
TRBV3-1	TRBD1	TRBJ2-7	many	CASSQPGTGAEQYF	TGTGCCAGCAGCCAGCCCGGGACAGGGGCCGAGCAGTACTTC
TRBV27	.	TRBJ2-7	few	CASSLQQTYEQYF	TGTGCCAGCAGTTTACAGCAGACCTACGAGCAGTACTTC
TRBV5-1	TRBD1	TRBJ1-5	.	CASSRTGDGNQPQHF	TGCGCCAGCAGCCGGACAGGGGATGGCAATCAGCCCCAGCATTTT
TRBV7-3	.	TRBJ1-2	.	CASSLNGDGYTF	TGTGCCAGCAGCTTAAATGGGGACGGCTACACCTTC
TRBV7-2	TRBD2	TRBJ2-4	many	CASSSGTSGNIQYF	TGTGCCAGCAGCTCCGGGACTAGCGGGAACATTCAGTACTTC
TRBV9	.	TRBJ2-4	medium-sized	CASPWARRIQYF	TGTGCCAGCCCCTGGGCACGCCGGATTCAGTACTTC
TRBV5-4	.	TRBJ2-1	.	CASSIYLCSALTSFEQFF	.